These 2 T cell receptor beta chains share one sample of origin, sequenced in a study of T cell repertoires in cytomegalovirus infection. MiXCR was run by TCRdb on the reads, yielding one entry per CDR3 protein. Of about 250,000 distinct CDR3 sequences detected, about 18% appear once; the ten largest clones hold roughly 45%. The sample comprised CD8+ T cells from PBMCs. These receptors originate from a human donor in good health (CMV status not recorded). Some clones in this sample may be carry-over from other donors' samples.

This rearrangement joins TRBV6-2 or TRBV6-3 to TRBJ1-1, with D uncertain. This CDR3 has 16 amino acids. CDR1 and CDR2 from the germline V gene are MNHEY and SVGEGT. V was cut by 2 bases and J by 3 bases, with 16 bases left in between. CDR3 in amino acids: CASSYEPLVGHTEAFF. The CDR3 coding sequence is TGTGCCAGCAGTTACGAGCCTCTCGTAGGGCACACTGAAGCTTTCTTT.

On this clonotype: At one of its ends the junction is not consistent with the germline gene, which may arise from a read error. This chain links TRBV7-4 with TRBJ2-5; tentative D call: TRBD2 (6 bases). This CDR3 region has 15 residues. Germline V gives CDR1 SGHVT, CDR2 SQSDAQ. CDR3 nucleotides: TGTGCCAGCAGCCCCCAGACTAGTGAACGAGAGAACCAGTACTTC. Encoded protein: CASSPQTSERENQYF.